Included here is one TCR beta chain sequence, with context. Its antigen is unknown. No base qualities exist here, and no much larger clone lies one base off it. The sample is drawn from a study of preoperative IRX-2 immunotherapy in early breast cancer (dated by TCRdb to the late 2010s). The library was built by means of the immunoSEQ multiplex PCR assay. TCRdb re-hosts the immuneACCESS table, in-frame sequences only. Its copies lack some clones; in the studies checked, an unresolved V gene accounts for under half of them, and the cause for the rest is not known. Present in this sample are 25,000 to 30,000 clones, approximately 83% of which were seen just once. 3% to 3.5% of the sample is in the top ten clones. V gives up 3 bases and J gives up 2 bases, and the segment between their germline ends measures 15 bases. CDR1 and CDR2 are read off the germline V gene as SGHNT and YENEEA. From the cysteine up to the phenylalanine, the CDR3 has a length of 16 residues. Only the CDR3 part of the read is kept: 48 bases, read in frame from the first base.

What the treatment or condition label conveys for this sample: preoperative locoregional IRX-2 cytokine immunotherapy. The samples were obtained from a phase Ib study in which preoperative, locoregional IRX-2 cytokine immunotherapy intended to prime immune responses was tested. The donors were early-stage breast cancer patients who were given IRX-2 prior to surgery. Collection of the sample occurred from a patient treated with IRX-2 immunotherapy. The receptor chain draws on TRBV11-3 and TRBJ2-3; TRBD1 might be the D gene, on 7 matching bases. The clonotype comes from a human donor with breast cancer. The CDR3 sequence is CASSLGGRGITDTQYF. The DNA reads TGTGCCAGCAGCTTGGGGGGCAGGGGGATCACAGATACGCAGTATTTT.